These 29 T cell receptor beta chains were sequenced from one sample in a study of OX40 agonist ivuxolimab in advanced cancers. Measured with immunoSEQ multiplex PCR; TCRdb has only the in-frame clones, and not every one. The sample contains roughly 71,000 clones, about 85% of which appear only once. The sample was CD4+ or CD8+ T cells sorted from blood, taken in a trial of the OX40 agonist ivuxolimab. The receptors originated from an adult with an advanced solid tumor such as melanoma, head and neck, liver or kidney cancer.

This rearrangement joins TRBV5-5 to TRBJ1-4, with D possibly TRBD1 on 5 matching bases. V shed 1 base and J shed 3 bases, with 10 bases lying between them. The CDR3 totals 15 residues. Germline-derived CDR1 and CDR2 are SGHKS and YYEKEE (reference sequence). The CDR3 region has the DNA TGTGCCAGCAGCTTGTTAGGGGAGGCTAATGAAAAACTGTTTTTT. It translates to CASSLLGEANEKLFF.

The chain recombines TRBV5-4 with TRBJ2-3, with a tentative D call TRBD1 (5 bases). CDR3 length: 16 residues. Germline lookup yields CDR1 SGHNT and CDR2 YYREEE (reference sequence). V shed 3 bases and J shed 4 bases, with 18 bases lying between them. DNA of the CDR3: TGTGCCAGCAGCTCACCCTTCAAGGAAGGGGCAGATACGCAGTATTTT. This encodes CASSSPFKEGADTQYF.

The chain recombines TRBV11-2 with TRBJ2-5; 8 bases line up with TRBD2. The V gene end was trimmed by 4 bases and the J gene end by 5 bases; junction bases not matched to a gene: 9. Germline CDR1 is SGHAT and CDR2 is FQNNGV. This CDR3 comprises 15 residues. The CDR3 sequence is CASSSQSGGGETQYF. For the CDR3, the DNA is TGTGCCAGCAGCTCTCAAAGCGGGGGCGGGGAGACCCAGTACTTC.

The chain combines TRBV5-4 with TRBJ1-1, with D tentatively TRBD1 (5 bases). Trimming took off 6 bases at V and 2 bases at J, with 17 bases between the two ends. Germline assignment: CDR1 SGHNT and CDR2 YYREEE (reference sequence). This CDR3 has 15 residues. The CDR3 region is CASIPGTDRNTEAFF. In DNA, the CDR3 is TGTGCCAGCATCCCCGGGACGGACCGTAACACTGAAGCTTTCTTT.

This chain links TRBV4-2 with TRBJ1-1; D possibly corresponds to TRBD1 (5 bases). V shed 0 bases and J shed 8 bases, with 7 bases lying between them. Germline V CDR1 and CDR2: LGHNA, YNFKEQ. The CDR3 totals 12 residues. CDR3 sequence (DNA): TGTGCCAGCAGCCAAGACAGGGAGGAAGCTTTCTTT. Its translation: CASSQDREEAFF.

V and J are TRBV5-4 and TRBJ2-3; 11 nucleotides agree with TRBD1. The CDR3 covers 15 residues. Germline V gene data show CDR1 as SGHNT and CDR2 as YYREEE (reference sequence). The V gene end was trimmed by 4 bases and the J gene end by 8 bases; junction bases not matched to a gene: 9. DNA for the CDR3: TGTGCCAGCAGCACTGGGACAGGGGGTACCCCTACGCAGTATTTT. The encoded protein is CASSTGTGGTPTQYF.

CDR3: CASSLRRLAGAELETQYF. The CDR3 DNA reads TGTGCCAGCAGTTTGCGGCGACTAGCGGGGGCCGAACTAGAGACCCAGTACTTC. J is TRBJ2-5 and V is TRBV5-4; 12 nucleotides line up with TRBD2. CDR1 and CDR2 (germline): SGHNT, YYREEE (reference sequence). With 5 bases clipped from V and 4 bases from J, the junction kept 15 bases outside the gene matches. This CDR3 region has 18 residues.

This rearrangement joins TRBV30 to TRBJ2-2, with D possibly matching TRBD1 (5 bases). V lost 5 bases to trimming and J lost 6 bases, with 10 bases between them. The CDR3 spans 12 residues. CDR1 is GTSNPN, CDR2 SVGIG, per germline (reference sequence). This CDR3 reads CAWGLGAGELFF. For the CDR3, the DNA is TGTGCCTGGGGTTTAGGGGCCGGGGAGCTGTTTTTT.

The rearrangement joins TRBV15 to TRBJ2-1; the D is unclear. Germline V CDR1 and CDR2: LNHNV, YYDKDF (reference sequence). The CDR3 runs to 14 residues. V was cut by 6 bases and J by 7 bases, with 16 bases left in between. Written as DNA, the CDR3 is TGTGCCACCAGTCGTCCCCCCGGGCGAAATGAGCAGTTCTTC. It codes for CATSRPPGRNEQFF.

The rearrangement uses TRBV19 and TRBJ2-7; 9 bases match TRBD1. The germline CDR1 and CDR2 sequences are LNHDA and SQIVND (reference sequence). The V segment lost 0 bases and the J segment 2 bases; nucleotides outside the gene matches: 5. The CDR3 spans 16 residues. The CDR3 reads CASSIDYGTGTYEQYF. The CDR3 DNA reads as TGTGCCAGTAGTATAGACTATGGGACAGGGACCTACGAGCAGTACTTC.

The chain recombines TRBV5-1 with TRBJ1-2, with no clear D. CDR1 and CDR2 (germline): SGHRS, YFSETQ. The V end lost 7 bases, the J end lost 6 bases, and 19 bases lay between the germline ends. This CDR3 has 14 amino acids. CDR3 DNA sequence: TGCGCCAGCTTCCCCAGCCCGGGCGCGGATGGCTACACCTTC. Its protein is CASFPSPGADGYTF.

The chain is built from TRBV18 and TRBJ1-4; D may be TRBD1 (5 bases). Deletions cut 2 bases from V and 7 bases from J, with 14 bases between. Germline V gene lookup returns CDR1 KGHSH and CDR2 LQKENI. This CDR3 has 15 amino acids. CDR3 nucleotide sequence: TGTGCCAGCTCACCAAGTTCCGGGGGAGGTGAAAAACTGTTTTTT. Translation gives CASSPSSGGGEKLFF.

The gene calls are TRBV5-4 and TRBJ1-2, with TRBD1 matching 7 bases. V shed 3 bases and J 4 bases; nucleotides not matched to a gene: 6. CDR1 is SGHNT, CDR2 YYREEE, per germline (reference sequence). The CDR3 contains 14 residues. The CDR3 here is CASSSPDRPYGYTF. The CDR3 DNA follows: TGTGCCAGCAGCTCACCGGACAGGCCCTATGGCTACACCTTC. The whole variable domain, remainder taken from reference TRBV5-4 and TRBJ1-2, is ETGVTQSPTHLIKTRGQQVTLRCSSQSGHNTVSWYQQALGQGPQFIFQYYREEENGRGNFPPRFSGLQFPNYSSELNVNALELDDSALYLCASSSPDRPYGYTFGSGTRLTVV.

This clone has only a few counts. The chain uses TRBV2 and TRBJ1-5; D is unclear. V was cut by 3 bases and J by 1 base, with 7 bases left in between. CDR1 and CDR2 from the germline V gene are SNHLY and FYNNEI. The CDR3 is 14 amino acids. Here the CDR3 reads CASSDLASNQPQHF. CDR3 DNA sequence: TGTGCCAGCAGTGACCTGGCGAGCAATCAGCCCCAGCATTTT. Full variable domain (rest looked up from reference TRBV2 and TRBJ1-5): EPEVTQTPSHQVTQMGQEVILRCVPISNHLYFYWYRQILGQKVEFLVSFYNNEISEKSEIFDDQFSVERPDGSNFTLKIRSTKLEDSAMYFCASSDLASNQPQHFGDGTRLSIL.

This clone was seen a single time. The gene calls are TRBV19 and TRBJ1-5; 9 bases agree with TRBD1. The CDR3 covers 16 residues. The V gene end was trimmed by 7 bases and the J gene end by 4 bases; junction bases not matched to a gene: 11. Germline lookup yields CDR1 LNHDA and CDR2 SQIVND (reference sequence). The CDR3 loop is CASTSTGGGLNQPQHF. Written as DNA, the CDR3 is TGTGCCAGTACTTCGACAGGGGGAGGCCTAAATCAGCCCCAGCATTTT.

V and J are TRBV7-2 and TRBJ2-7; 9 positions match TRBD1. Germline CDR1 reads SGHTA; CDR2 reads FQGNSA. The CDR3 is 13 amino acids. V was clipped by 5 bases and J by 3 bases; unmatched bases: 2. CDR3 residues: CASSPGQGYEQYF. CDR3 nucleotide sequence: TGTGCCAGCAGCCCGGGACAGGGCTACGAGCAGTACTTC.

This chain links TRBV5-6 with TRBJ1-5; D gene ambiguous. CDR1 is SGHDT and CDR2 is YYEEEE in the germline V gene. The CDR3 extends over 12 amino acids. Trimming stripped 4 bases from V and 7 bases from J, with 9 bases between. The CDR3 is CASSRLGQPQHF. For the CDR3, the DNA is TGTGCCAGCAGCCGACTGGGGCAGCCCCAGCATTTT.

The chain links TRBV27 to TRBJ2-7, with D unclear. The germline V gene encodes CDR1 MNHEY and CDR2 SMNVEV (reference sequence). The CDR3 covers 15 residues. V lost 6 bases, J lost 3 bases, and 18 bases lay in between. The CDR3 nucleotides are TGTGCCAGCAGCGCCCGGGCCCAAGATGGCTACGAGCAGTACTTC. This codes for CASSARAQDGYEQYF.

J is TRBJ2-7 and V is TRBV28; D tentatively reads TRBD1 or TRBD2 (5 bases each). Trimming stripped 1 base from V and 3 bases from J, with 16 bases between. This CDR3 has 16 amino acids. Germline CDR1 and CDR2: MDHEN and SYDVKM. The CDR3, as DNA: TGTGCCAGCAGTTTATCGTTTAGAGGGGTTAGCTACGAGCAGTACTTC. Translated, it gives CASSLSFRGVSYEQYF.

The genes are TRBV19 and TRBJ1-6, with a weak D call TRBD1 (5 bases). Germline V lookup: CDR1 LNHDA, CDR2 SQIVND (reference sequence). CDR3 length: 13 residues. V lost 5 bases, J lost 7 bases, and 9 bases lay in between. Here the CDR3 DNA reads TGTGCCAGTAGTGGCCGGGGGAATTCACCCCTCCACTTT. It translates to CASSGRGNSPLHF.

Notes on this clone: In the same sample, other DNA sequences code for this CDR3. The chain carries TRBV7-9 and TRBJ1-3; D not resolved. Per germline, CDR1 SEHNR and CDR2 FQNEAQ (reference sequence). The CDR3 is made up of 12 amino acids. The ends were cut back, 6 bases at V and 2 bases at J, with 5 bases in the middle. The CDR3 DNA reads as TGTGCCAGCAGTCCCCCTGGAAACACCATATATTTT. This codes for CASSPPGNTIYF.

V is TRBV6-6 and J is TRBJ2-1, with 10 bases fitting TRBD2. Trimming took 6 bases from V and 4 from J; bases not matched to a gene: 6. The CDR3 is 15 residues long. Germline lookup yields CDR1 MNHNY and CDR2 SVGAGI (reference sequence). The CDR3, as DNA: TGTGCCAGCAGAACTTGGACTAGCGGATACAATGAGCAGTTCTTC. This encodes CASRTWTSGYNEQFF.

A single count supports this clone. The chain carries TRBV5-1 and TRBJ1-5, with 12 positions matching TRBD1. V shed 0 bases, J shed 5 bases, and the junction held 6 bases outside the gene matches. Germline V gives CDR1 SGHRS, CDR2 YFSETQ. The CDR3 covers 17 residues. CDR3 nucleotide sequence: TGCGCCAGCAGCTTGGCTCCGGGACAGGGGGCTCATCAGCCCCAGCATTTT. As protein: CASSLAPGQGAHQPQHF.

V is TRBV29-1 and J is TRBJ2-2, with 12 bases matching TRBD2. V shed 5 bases, J shed 6 bases, and the junction held 7 bases outside the gene matches. CDR3 length equals 15 residues. The V gene's germline CDR1 is SQVTM and CDR2 ANQGSEA. CDR3 protein: CSVTPSGRGAGELFF. The CDR3 region has the DNA TGCAGCGTTACCCCTAGCGGGAGGGGCGCCGGGGAGCTGTTTTTT.

The J gene is TRBJ2-5, the V gene TRBV7-6, with 10 bases that match TRBD2. Germline CDR1 SGHVS, CDR2 FNYEAQ. V was clipped by 1 base and J by 5 bases; unmatched bases: 4. This CDR3 is built from 15 residues. CDR3 loop: CASSLVAGGRETQYF. CDR3 nucleotide sequence: TGTGCCAGCAGCTTAGTAGCGGGGGGACGGGAGACCCAGTACTTC.

The V and J genes are TRBV6-1 and TRBJ1-1; D uncertain. CDR3 size: 13 residues. The V gene's germline CDR1 is MNHNS and CDR2 SASEGT. Deletions cut 8 bases from V and 1 base from J, with 11 bases between. In nucleotides, the CDR3 is TGTGCCAGCGGATCGGATACGAACACTGAAGCTTTCTTT. Amino acids: CASGSDTNTEAFF.

V usage is TRBV5-4 and J usage is TRBJ1-1; D uncertain. The CDR3 runs 15 residues. Germline V CDR1 and CDR2: SGHNT, YYREEE (reference sequence). V lost 4 bases and J 2 bases, leaving 15 bases between the germline ends. CDR3 coding DNA: TGTGCCAGCAGCCGCCTCGACCAGCGCAACACTGAAGCTTTCTTT. Translating it yields CASSRLDQRNTEAFF.

The chain recombines TRBV7-2 with TRBJ1-1; possibly TRBD1 for D (6 bases). Per germline, CDR1 SGHTA and CDR2 FQGNSA. V shed 7 bases and J shed 0 bases, with 18 bases lying between them. This CDR3 has 16 residues. Here the CDR3 reads CASTRGGPQLNTEAFF. For the CDR3, the DNA is TGTGCCAGCACCCGAGGGGGGCCACAACTGAACACTGAAGCTTTCTTT.

For this clone: The same CDR3 is also encoded by other DNA sequences in this sample. DNA of the CDR3: TGTGCCAGCAGTGTCAAAGGACTAGCGGGGTCTAGGCAGTACTTC. It is translated as CASSVKGLAGSRQYF. The chain joins TRBV6-5 to TRBJ2-7; 12 nucleotides line up with TRBD2. CDR1 and CDR2 from the germline V gene are MNHEY and SVGAGI. There are 15 residues in the CDR3. V shed 5 bases and J 9 bases; nucleotides not matched to a gene: 11.